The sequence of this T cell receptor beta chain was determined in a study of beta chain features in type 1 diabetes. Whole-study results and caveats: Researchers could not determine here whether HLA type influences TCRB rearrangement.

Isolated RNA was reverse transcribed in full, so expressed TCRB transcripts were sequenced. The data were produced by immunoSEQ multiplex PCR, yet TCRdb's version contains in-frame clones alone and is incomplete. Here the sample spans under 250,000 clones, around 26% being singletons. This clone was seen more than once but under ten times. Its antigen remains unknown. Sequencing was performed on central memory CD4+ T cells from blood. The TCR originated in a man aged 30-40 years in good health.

CDR3 protein: CASGLGQGPHEQFF. The CDR3, as DNA: TGTGCTAGTGGTTTGGGACAGGGACCCCATGAGCAGTTCTTC. This chain joins TRBV12-5 and TRBJ2-1, with 7 nucleotides matching TRBD1. CDR3 length: 14 amino acids. Germline lookup yields CDR1 LGHNT and CDR2 FRNRAP. V was pared by 1 base and J by 8 bases, with 5 bases of the junction left unmatched.